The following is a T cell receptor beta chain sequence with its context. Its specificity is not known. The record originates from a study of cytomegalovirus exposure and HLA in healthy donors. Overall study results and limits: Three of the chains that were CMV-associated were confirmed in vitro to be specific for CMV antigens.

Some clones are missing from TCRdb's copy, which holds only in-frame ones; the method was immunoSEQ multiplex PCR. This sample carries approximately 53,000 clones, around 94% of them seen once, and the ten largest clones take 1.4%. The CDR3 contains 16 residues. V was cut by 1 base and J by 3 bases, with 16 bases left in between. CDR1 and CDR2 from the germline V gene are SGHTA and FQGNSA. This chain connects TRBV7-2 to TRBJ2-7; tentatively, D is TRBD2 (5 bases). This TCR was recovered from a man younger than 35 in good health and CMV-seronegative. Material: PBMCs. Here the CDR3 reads CASSLGSATDYYEQYF. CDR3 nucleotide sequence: TGTGCCAGCAGCTTAGGGTCCGCCACAGACTACTACGAGCAGTACTTC.